The entry that follows covers one T cell receptor beta chain sequence. Its cognate antigen is unknown. The PCR made use of 60 Vbeta and 13 Jbeta primers. Generated by immunoSEQ multiplex PCR, the TCRdb table keeps only in-frame clones and is missing some. Among about 200,000 clones, about three quarters were seen once, and the ten largest hold roughly 1.9%. This record belongs to a study of cytomegalovirus exposure and HLA in healthy donors. Germline CDR1 reads MGHDK; CDR2 reads SYGVNS. V lost 2 bases to trimming and J lost 2 bases; unmatched junction nucleotides: 8. This CDR3 comprises 17 residues. Broader study findings: When presence/absence was analysed, sequencing depth was taken to be roughly uniform across donors. The authors enumerated over 150 TCR beta chains as linked to cytomegalovirus. Evidence from a later analysis indicated that most CMV-associated TCR beta chains looked HLA-restricted. Among the sequence variants, a highly shared cluster was likely an artifact of sequencing.

The chain links TRBV25-1 to TRBJ2-1, with 8 bases matching TRBD2. Sequences were obtained from PBMCs. The receptor's source is a young man in good health and CMV-seronegative. The CDR3 DNA reads as TGTGCCAGCAGTGAAGGACTAGCAGATACAACCTACAATGAGCAGTTCTTC. Protein: CASSEGLADTTYNEQFF.